This T cell receptor beta chain was recorded in a study of OX40 agonist ivuxolimab in advanced cancers. Study overall: Of mixed ages from about 23 to 85 and averaging about 60 years, the group was roughly 83% male. Under the entry rules, prior anti-PD-1, anti-PD-L1 or anti-CTLA-4 therapy was allowed, and roughly 39% had some.

Assay used: immunoSEQ multiplex PCR; TCRdb lists only in-frame clones, some missing. The table has about 46,000 clones, about 91% seen once. Germline assignment: CDR1 SGHNT and CDR2 YYREEE (reference sequence). V was clipped by 5 bases and J by 0 bases, with 9 bases between them. This CDR3 is built from 15 residues. The sequenced sample was CD4+ or CD8+ T cells sorted from blood, obtained in a trial of the OX40 agonist ivuxolimab. This receptor was identified in an adult with an advanced solid tumor such as melanoma, head and neck, liver or kidney cancer. V gene TRBV5-4 combines with J gene TRBJ1-6, with no clear D. CDR3 DNA sequence: TGTGCCAGCAGGTCTGATAGCTCCTATAATTCACCCCTCCACTTT. This codes for CASRSDSSYNSPLHF.